This entry lists 21 T cell receptor beta chains sequenced from one sample in a study of blood T cell repertoires in COVID-19. Only in-frame clones appear in the TCRdb table, and some are missing; sequencing was by immunoSEQ multiplex PCR. Of around 280,000 clones listed, around 90% are singletons. The specimen sequenced was PBMCs or T cells enriched from blood (not recorded which). Receptors originate from a woman aged 18-35 years with acute COVID-19.

This clone was seen only once. The V gene is TRBV11-2, the J gene TRBJ2-1, with TRBD2 matching 7 bases. The CDR3 is 15 amino acids. Germline V CDR1 and CDR2: SGHAT, FQNNGV. V dropped 5 bases and J dropped 5; count of bases not matched to a gene: 9. The CDR3 coding sequence is TGTGCCAGCAGCCCGGAATGGGGACTAAACAATGAGCAGTTCTTC. Translation gives CASSPEWGLNNEQFF.

The genes are TRBV12-5 and TRBJ2-3; the match to TRBD2 covers 7 bases. CDR1 is LGHNT and CDR2 is FRNRAP in the germline V gene. V trimming: 8 bases; J trimming: 0 bases; junction bases outside the gene matches: 2. This CDR3 has 13 amino acids. In DNA, the CDR3 is TGTGCTAGTCAGCGGGGCAGCACAGATACGCAGTATTTT. It yields the protein CASQRGSTDTQYF.

The gene calls are TRBV18 and TRBJ1-6, with 9 bases fitting TRBD1. This CDR3 region has 19 residues. V was pared by 1 base and J by 7 bases, with 14 bases of the junction left unmatched. The V gene's germline CDR1 is KGHSH and CDR2 LQKENI. CDR3 sequence: CASSPRGQGTAKMNSPLHF. CDR3 in DNA: TGTGCCAGCTCACCACGGGGACAGGGAACAGCCAAAATGAATTCACCCCTCCACTTT.

The gene calls are TRBV5-1 and TRBJ2-1, with a possible D match to TRBD1 (5 bases). The CDR3 covers 19 residues. The ends were cut back, 2 bases at V and 7 bases at J, with 28 bases in the middle. CDR1 SGHRS and CDR2 YFSETQ come from the germline V gene. The CDR3 region has the DNA TGCGCCAGCAGCTTCTTGGTTCAGGGAAGAGGTCCCCCACAGAATGAGCAGTTCTTC. It encodes CASSFLVQGRGPPQNEQFF.

This chain links TRBV5-4 with TRBJ2-2, with TRBD1 as a possible D gene (5 bases). The CDR3 consists of 15 residues. In germline, CDR1 is SGHNT, CDR2 YYREEE (reference sequence). V lost 4 bases, J lost 3 bases, and 13 bases lay in between. CDR3 sequence reads: CASSATGGDTGELFF. In DNA form, the CDR3 reads TGTGCCAGCAGCGCAACAGGTGGGGACACCGGGGAGCTGTTTTTT.

This clone was seen more than once but under ten times. Other DNA sequences in the sample encode the same CDR3. The chain carries TRBV6-5 and TRBJ2-7; 12 bases are a match to TRBD2. CDR3 length: 15 amino acids. Germline V gene data show CDR1 as MNHEY and CDR2 as SVGAGI. V dropped 0 bases and J dropped 4; count of bases not matched to a gene: 1. The CDR3 DNA reads as TGTGCCAGCAGTTACTCGACTAGCGGGAGTTACGAGCAGTACTTC. The encoded protein is CASSYSTSGSYEQYF.

The chain carries TRBV7-8 and TRBJ1-1, with 7 bases that match TRBD1. Per the germline V gene, CDR1 is SGHVS and CDR2 is FQNEAQ. This CDR3 contains 15 residues. Trimming cost V 1 base and J 5 bases; bases outside gene matches: 7. The CDR3 is CASSLGWQGETEAFF. The CDR3 bases are TGTGCCAGCAGCTTAGGGTGGCAGGGGGAAACTGAAGCTTTCTTT.

The chain has TRBV19 and TRBJ2-1, with 14 bases lining up with TRBD2. CDR3 length: 16 residues. The J segment lost 10 bases and the V segment lost 5 bases, leaving 10 bases of the junction unmatched. The germline CDR1 and CDR2 sequences are LNHDA and SQIVND (reference sequence). The CDR3 region has the DNA TGTGCCAGTAGTGCCGGACTAGCGGGAGGAGGTGGGGAGCAGTTCTTC. Translation: CASSAGLAGGGGEQFF.

The DNA for the CDR3 is TGTGCCAGCAGCCACGACAGCGTTGGGAACACTGAAGCTTTCTTT. Protein: CASSHDSVGNTEAFF. The V and J genes are TRBV7-2 and TRBJ1-1, with D maybe TRBD1 (5 bases). The CDR3 runs to 15 residues. The germline CDR1 and CDR2 sequences are SGHTA and FQGNSA. The V end lost 5 bases, the J end lost 1 base, and 14 bases lay between the germline ends.

About this clone: This sample includes further DNA sequences coding for the same CDR3. The genes are TRBV19 and TRBJ1-4; D unclear. Trimming took off 4 bases at V and 0 bases at J, with 12 bases between the two ends. The CDR3 is 16 amino acids. Germline lookup yields CDR1 LNHDA and CDR2 SQIVND (reference sequence). In nucleotides, the CDR3 is TGTGCCAGTAGTACCTCGGGGAGAGCAACTAATGAAAAACTGTTTTTT. As protein: CASSTSGRATNEKLFF.

The gene calls are TRBV27 and TRBJ2-3; TRBD2 matches at 11 bases. The V segment lost 4 bases and the J segment 5 bases; nucleotides outside the gene matches: 8. The CDR3 spans 16 residues. Germline assignment: CDR1 MNHEY and CDR2 SMNVEV (reference sequence). In DNA form, the CDR3 reads TGTGCCAGCAGTTCAAGACTAGCGGGGATCAAAGATACGCAGTATTTT. Its translation is CASSSRLAGIKDTQYF.

CDR3 region: CASSVTGYGLWSGANVLTF. DNA for the CDR3: TGTGCCAGTTCAGTTACAGGGTATGGACTGTGGTCTGGGGCCAACGTCCTGACTTTC. The chain links TRBV19 to TRBJ2-6; the D gene is possibly TRBD1 (6 bases). The CDR3 length is 19 residues. V lost 8 bases, J lost 1 base, and 24 bases lay in between. Per germline, CDR1 LNHDA and CDR2 SQIVND (reference sequence).

This clone was seen only once. J is TRBJ1-1 and V is TRBV6-5; D remains unclear. CDR3 length equals 14 residues. The ends were cut back, 6 bases at V and 6 bases at J, with 17 bases in the middle. CDR1 is MNHEY and CDR2 is SVGAGI in the germline V gene. The CDR3, as DNA: TGTGCCAGCAGCTCCCGAGAACGGAGCGCTGAAGCTTTCTTT. Its translation is CASSSRERSAEAFF.

The chain joins TRBV7-9 to TRBJ2-7, with 12 bases lining up with TRBD2. After removal of 5 bases from V and 4 bases from J, the junction contained 9 bases not matched to a gene. CDR3 length: 16 amino acids. Germline values: CDR1 SEHNR, CDR2 FQNEAQ (reference sequence). The CDR3 region is CASSALETSGSYEQYF. As DNA, the CDR3 is TGTGCCAGCAGCGCGCTGGAGACTAGCGGGAGTTACGAGCAGTACTTC.

Ten or more counts support this clone. This chain uses TRBV30 with TRBJ2-7; TRBD1 might be the D (6 bases). This CDR3 contains 14 residues. The germline gives CDR1 GTSNPN, CDR2 SVGIG (reference sequence). The V end lost 4 bases, the J end lost 6 bases, and 19 bases lay between the germline ends. The CDR3 DNA reads as TGTGCCTGGACCCTAGGGGGTGGCAGGGGCGAGCAGTACTTC. Residues: CAWTLGGGRGEQYF. The full variable domain, in which reference TRBV30 and TRBJ2-7 provide the parts outside the CDR3, is SQTIHQWPATLVQPVGSPLSLECTVEGTSNPNLYWYRQAAGRGLQLLFYSVGIGQISSEVPQNLSASRPQDRQFILSSKKLLLSDSGFYLCAWTLGGGRGEQYFGPGTRLTVT.

This clone was detected many times. V is TRBV7-9 and J is TRBJ1-4, with 7 bases lining up with TRBD1. V lost 5 bases, J lost 2 bases, and 5 bases stayed unmatched. CDR3 length: 15 amino acids. The germline CDR1 and CDR2 sequences are SEHNR and FQNEAQ (reference sequence). The CDR3 bases are TGTGCCAGCAGCCCTAAGGGGGCGACTAATGAAAAACTGTTTTTT. Amino acids: CASSPKGATNEKLFF.

V is TRBV4-2 and J is TRBJ2-1, with 10 bases matching TRBD2. Germline values: CDR1 LGHNA, CDR2 YNFKEQ. V lost 2 bases, J lost 1 base, and 2 bases stayed unmatched. This CDR3 region has 16 residues. CDR3 residues: CASSQLSGRSYNEQFF. The CDR3, as DNA: TGTGCCAGCAGCCAACTTAGCGGGAGGTCCTACAATGAGCAGTTCTTC.

The CDR3: CAISEGQGGDEQFF. CDR3 DNA: TGTGCCATCAGTGAAGGACAGGGTGGCGATGAGCAGTTCTTC. The chain is built from TRBV10-3 and TRBJ2-1; TRBD1 matches at 8 bases. The V segment lost 3 bases and the J segment 8 bases; nucleotides outside the gene matches: 6. The CDR3 has 14 residues. The germline gives CDR1 ENHRY, CDR2 SYGVKD.

The table lists this clone with a count of one. The chain links TRBV5-1 to TRBJ2-1; 8 nucleotides match TRBD1. Germline CDR1 and CDR2: SGHRS and YFSETQ. The length of the CDR3 is 16 residues. V trimming: 4 bases; J trimming: 7 bases; junction bases outside the gene matches: 13. CDR3 nucleotide sequence: TGCGCCAGCAGCCCAACCGGACAGGGCGGTCAAAATGAGCAGTTCTTC. This codes for CASSPTGQGGQNEQFF.

This chain uses TRBV11-2 with TRBJ2-7; D call uncertain. CDR1 is SGHAT, CDR2 FQNNGV, per germline. V was cut by 5 bases and J by 3 bases, with 5 bases left in between. This CDR3 spans 11 amino acids. The CDR3 spells CASSQHYEQYF. CDR3 DNA sequence: TGTGCCAGCAGCCAACACTACGAGCAGTACTTC.

The rearrangement uses TRBV19 and TRBJ2-7; TRBD1 matches 10 bases. The germline V gene encodes CDR1 LNHDA and CDR2 SQIVND (reference sequence). The CDR3 totals 15 residues. The junction had 9 bases not matched to a gene; V was cut back by 6 bases and J by 4 bases. Here the CDR3 reads CASRQKGQGPYEQYF. The CDR3 region has the DNA TGTGCCAGTAGGCAAAAGGGACAGGGGCCTTACGAGCAGTACTTC.